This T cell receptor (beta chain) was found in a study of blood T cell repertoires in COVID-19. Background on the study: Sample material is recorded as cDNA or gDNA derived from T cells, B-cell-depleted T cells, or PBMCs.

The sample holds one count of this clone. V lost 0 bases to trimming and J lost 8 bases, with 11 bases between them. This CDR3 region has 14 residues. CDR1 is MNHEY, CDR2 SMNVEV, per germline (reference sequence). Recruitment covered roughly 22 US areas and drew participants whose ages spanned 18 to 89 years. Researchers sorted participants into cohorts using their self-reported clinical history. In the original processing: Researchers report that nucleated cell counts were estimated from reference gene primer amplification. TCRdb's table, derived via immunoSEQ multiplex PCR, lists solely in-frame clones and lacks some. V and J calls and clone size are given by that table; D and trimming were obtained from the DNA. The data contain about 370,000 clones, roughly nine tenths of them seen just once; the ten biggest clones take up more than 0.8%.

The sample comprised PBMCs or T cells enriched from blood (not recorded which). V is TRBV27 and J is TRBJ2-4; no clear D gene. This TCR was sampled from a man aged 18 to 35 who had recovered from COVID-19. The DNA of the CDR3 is TGTGCCAGCAGTTTATCGCCACTTAGTGACATTCAGTACTTC. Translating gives CASSLSPLSDIQYF.